This TCR beta chain came from a study of shared clonotypes between healthy human individuals. Turning to the study itself: Used for every donor were three CD4 naive, three CD4 memory, two CD8 naive and one CD8 memory plate. General study findings and limits: A generally larger estimated richness was seen in naive subsets than in memory subsets.

Naive CD4+ cells were CD45RA-selected; the remaining cells were memory. There are 12 residues in the CDR3. Germline V CDR1 and CDR2: SGHAT, FQDESV (reference sequence). Trimming stripped 2 bases from V and 6 bases from J, with 6 bases between. Worth noting for this clone: Its antigen is still unknown.

In the original processing: Filtering of immunoSEQ junctional sequences could not match full-length read filtering. The protocol was immunoSEQ multiplex PCR, while the TCRdb copy is restricted to in-frame clones and leaves out a portion. D and trimming come from the DNA, and the V and J calls and clone size come from that table. The sample yields hundreds of thousands of clones, 97% seen once. The source material was naive CD4+ T cells sorted from blood. Subset noted: CD45RA+ positively selected. This sequence originates from a woman aged 25 to 39 in good health. The genes are TRBV11-1 and TRBJ2-3, with D unresolved. The CDR3 sequence is CASSLLEDTQYF. The CDR3, as DNA: TGTGCCAGCAGCTTATTGGAGGATACGCAGTATTTT.